The 9 T cell receptor beta chains below were found in one sample sequenced in a study of blood T cell repertoires in COVID-19. Clones were sequenced by immunoSEQ multiplex PCR, and TCRdb holds only the in-frame ones, with some missing. The data contain 30,000 to 40,000 clones, about 87% of them singletons. The sample was peripheral blood. These receptors were collected from an elderly man with active COVID-19.

The CDR3 sequence: CASSPGDSTDTQYF. CDR3 nucleotide sequence: TGTGCCAGCTCACCGGGGGACAGTACAGATACGCAGTATTTT. V and J are TRBV18 and TRBJ2-3, with 7 bases fitting TRBD1. The germline CDR1 and CDR2 sequences are KGHSH and LQKENI. The CDR3 has 14 residues. V was clipped by 3 bases and J by 3 bases; unmatched bases: 3.

The V call is TRBV5-1, the J call TRBJ2-3; D not certain. CDR3 length: 12 amino acids. Between the trimmed V and J ends, which lost 3 bases and 4 bases, there was a span of 6 bases. Looked up from germline, CDR1 is SGHRS and CDR2 is YFSETQ. The CDR3 region has the DNA TGCGCCAGCAGCTCCGGGTCAGATACGCAGTATTTT. Residues: CASSSGSDTQYF.

V usage is TRBV27 and J usage is TRBJ1-1; D is perhaps TRBD1 (5 bases). The V end was cut by 2 bases, the J end by 0 bases, with 10 bases between. Germline V CDR1 and CDR2: MNHEY, SMNVEV (reference sequence). This CDR3 contains 15 residues. CDR3 protein: CASSLGAGMNTEAFF. The CDR3 DNA reads TGTGCCAGCAGTTTAGGGGCAGGGATGAACACTGAAGCTTTCTTT.

The V and J genes are TRBV5-1 and TRBJ1-1; 7 nucleotides align to TRBD1. The J segment lost 7 bases and the V segment lost 2 bases, leaving 8 bases of the junction unmatched. The CDR3 is 14 residues long. Germline V gives CDR1 SGHRS, CDR2 YFSETQ. CDR3 sequence: CASSFLTGNVEAFF. The CDR3 DNA is TGCGCCAGCAGCTTCTTGACAGGGAACGTTGAAGCTTTCTTT.

The chain combines TRBV27 with TRBJ1-6; maybe TRBD1 (6 bases). The CDR3 totals 18 residues. Germline V lookup: CDR1 MNHEY, CDR2 SMNVEV (reference sequence). With 1 base removed from V and 7 bases from J, the gap between germline ends came to 20 bases. The CDR3 DNA sequence: TGTGCCAGCAGTTTATTAATGGACAGTCCAATAGAAAATTCACCCCTCCACTTT. It codes for CASSLLMDSPIENSPLHF.

CDR3 DNA: TGCGCCAGCAGCCAACTTGTTGCCTACGAGCAGTACTTC. It encodes CASSQLVAYEQYF. V gene TRBV4-3 combines with J gene TRBJ2-7, with no clear D. Looked up from germline, CDR1 is LGHNA and CDR2 is YSLEER. The CDR3 consists of 13 residues. Trimming stripped 2 bases from V and 2 bases from J, with 7 bases between.

This clone was found once. The chain combines TRBV6-2 or TRBV6-3 with TRBJ1-2; unclear D gene. Germline loops: CDR1 MNHEY, CDR2 SVGEGT. This CDR3 has 17 residues. Trimming removed 6 bases at V and 4 bases at J, with 24 bases between. The CDR3 sequence: CASSHGSGFQEGYGYTF. Written as DNA, the CDR3 is TGTGCCAGCAGCCACGGGTCGGGGTTCCAGGAGGGCTATGGCTACACCTTC.

CDR3 nucleotide sequence: TGTGCCAGCCGTGGAGGAAATAGCAATCAGCCCCAGCATTTT. This codes for CASRGGNSNQPQHF. The chain links TRBV27 to TRBJ1-5; D is unclear. Germline V gene lookup returns CDR1 MNHEY and CDR2 SMNVEV (reference sequence). CDR3 length equals 14 residues. V lost 8 bases to trimming and J lost 0 bases, with 11 bases between them.

The chain links TRBV5-6 to TRBJ2-6; D is ambiguous. Trimming cost V 0 bases and J 0 bases, with 16 bases left between them. This CDR3 is 19 amino acids long. Germline V gives CDR1 SGHDT, CDR2 YYEEEE. The CDR3 DNA is TGTGCCAGCAGCTTGGGTCTGCTAGGCTCCTTCTCTGGGGCCAACGTCCTGACTTTC. It codes for CASSLGLLGSFSGANVLTF. Variable domain in full (rest from reference TRBV5-6 and TRBJ2-6): DAGVTQSPTHLIKTRGQQVTLRCSPKSGHDTVSWYQQALGQGPQFIFQYYEEEERQRGNFPDRFSGHQFPNYSSELNVNALLLGDSALYLCASSLGLLGSFSGANVLTFGAGSRLTVL.